This TCR beta chain originates from a study of T-cell memory formation after mild COVID-19. The study's findings and limits: Contracting CD4+ clones were located mainly in CM and EM, and CD8+ clones in EMRA. Whether day 37 second-wave clones are SARS-CoV-2-specific was not confirmed.

In TCRdb, the 5' RACE reads were re-called with MiXCR into one record per CDR3 protein. Counted here are around 340,000 distinct CDR3 sequences, around 21% occurring once; the ten biggest clones make up 12%. The CDR3 runs to 11 residues. Per germline, CDR1 LGHDT and CDR2 YNNKEL (reference sequence). V lost 6 bases, J lost 7 bases, and 9 bases lay in between. This clonotype appeared a few times. As yet, its antigen is unknown. This clonotype was obtained from an adult woman who had mild COVID-19 (a few samples of this study predate the infection). Cell type and time point are not known. Sequenced input: PBMCs or a T cell subset sorted from them (not recorded which). The chain employs TRBV3-1 and TRBJ1-1; D is perhaps TRBD1 (6 bases). CDR3 sequence (DNA): TGTGCCAGCAGGGGGGCGCTTGAAGCTTTCTTT. This sequence encodes CASRGALEAFF. Using reference TRBV3-1 and TRBJ1-1 for the parts outside the CDR3, the full variable domain is DTAVSQTPKYLVTQMGNDKSIKCEQNLGHDTMYWYKQDSKKFLKIMFSYNNKELIINETVPNRFSPKSPDKAHLNLHINSLELGDSAVYFCASRGALEAFFGQGTRLTVV.